This TCR beta chain was found in a study of blood T cell repertoires in COVID-19. Study information: Nucleic acid was either cDNA or gDNA, and it came from T cells, B-cell-depleted T cells, or PBMCs.

This clone appeared a few times. Recovery meant two consecutive negative NP/OP PCR tests, professional clearance, or resolved symptoms. Some clones are missing from TCRdb's copy, which holds only in-frame ones; the method was immunoSEQ multiplex PCR. The data contain around 140,000 clones, around 87% of them singletons. The receptor's source is a man aged 55 to 70 who had recovered from COVID-19. Sequencing was carried out using PBMCs or T cells enriched from blood (not recorded which).

The CDR3 DNA reads TGTGCCAGCAGCTTAGGGACTAGCGGCGATACGCAGTATTTT. It encodes CASSLGTSGDTQYF. The chain carries TRBV11-3 and TRBJ2-3, with 10 bases matching TRBD2. The germline V gene encodes CDR1 SGHNT and CDR2 YENEEA. This CDR3 is 14 amino acids long. The trim removed 1 base at V and 6 bases at J, leaving 1 base unmatched. The variable domain in full, completed from reference TRBV11-3 and TRBJ2-3, reads EAGVVQSPRYKIIEKKQPVAFWCNPISGHNTLYWYLQNLGQGPELLIRYENEEAVDDSQLPKDRFSAERLKGVDSTLKIQPAELGDSAVYLCASSLGTSGDTQYFGPGTRLTVL.